This T cell receptor (beta chain) was captured in a study of T cell responses to AZD1222 COVID-19 vaccine. Study-wide results and caveats: Reports indicate that nearly half of spike-specific TCRs are directed at unmutated variant regions.

Here immunoSEQ multiplex PCR was the method, and the copy in TCRdb shows in-frame clones only, minus some. Here the sample spans 90,000 to 120,000 clones, around 91% being singletons. The CDR3 has 16 residues. Germline V gives CDR1 LNHDA, CDR2 SQIVND (reference sequence). J lost 4 bases, V lost 5 bases, and 10 bases had no gene match. Note on this clone: As yet, its antigen is unknown.

The receptor was isolated from an adult in good health. Sequencing used peripheral blood, obtained on day 0 of AZD1222 vaccination. This chain uses TRBV19 with TRBJ1-5, with 8 bases aligning to TRBD1. In DNA, the CDR3 is TGTGCCAGTAGTTCTTTGGACAGGGACCTTAATCAGCCCCAGCATTTT. Translation gives CASSSLDRDLNQPQHF.